The TCR beta chain described here comes from a study of blood T cell repertoires in COVID-19. Looking at the study overall: COVID-19 samples collected from the United States, Italy and Spain covered acute and convalescent phases. PBMCs, B-cell-depleted T cells, or T cells provided the cDNA or gDNA that made up the material.

CDR3 length equals 18 residues. The germline CDR1 and CDR2 sequences are LNHDA and SQIVND (reference sequence). Trimming left V 8 bases short and J 6 bases short, with 31 bases between. In the source study's methods: Amplification of reference gene primers was used by the study to estimate nucleated cell counts. TCRdb's copy holds only in-frame clones and misses some; the assay was immunoSEQ multiplex PCR. The V and J calls and clone size are taken from that table; D and trimming were inferred from the DNA. The data hold 200,000 to 300,000 clones, with just under 90% observed a single time. The chain couples TRBV19 to TRBJ1-2, with D tentatively TRBD1 (5 bases). This receptor was identified in a woman aged 35 to 49 with acute or convalescent COVID-19. Sample: peripheral blood. The CDR3 DNA reads as TGTGCCAGTTTGAGGAGGGCTGACAGTTCCGAGTGGGGGGATGGCTACACCTTC. Amino acid sequence: CASLRRADSSEWGDGYTF.